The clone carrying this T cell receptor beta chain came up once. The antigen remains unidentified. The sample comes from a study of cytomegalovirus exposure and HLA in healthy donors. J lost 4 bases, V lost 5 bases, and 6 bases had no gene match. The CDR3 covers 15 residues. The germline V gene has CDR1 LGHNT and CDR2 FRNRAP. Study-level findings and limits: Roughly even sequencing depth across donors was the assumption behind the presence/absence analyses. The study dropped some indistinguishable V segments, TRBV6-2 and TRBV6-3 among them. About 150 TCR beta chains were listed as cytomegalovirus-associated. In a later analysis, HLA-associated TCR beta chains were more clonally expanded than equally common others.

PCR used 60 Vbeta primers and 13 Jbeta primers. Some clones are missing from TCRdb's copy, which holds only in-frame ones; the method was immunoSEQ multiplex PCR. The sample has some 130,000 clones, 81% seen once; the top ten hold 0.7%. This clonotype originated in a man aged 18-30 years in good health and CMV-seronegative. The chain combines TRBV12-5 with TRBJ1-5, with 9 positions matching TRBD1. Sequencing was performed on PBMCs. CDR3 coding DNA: TGTGCTAGTGGTCTCACAGGGGGCCGGAATCAGCCCCAGCATTTT. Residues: CASGLTGGRNQPQHF.